This entry features one T cell receptor (beta chain) sequence. Its target is unknown. This sample also contains other DNA sequences that code for the same CDR3. Assay: immunoSEQ multiplex PCR; the TCRdb copy retains only in-frame clones and omits some. The sample holds 2 million to 2.5 million clones, approximately 94% seen once. These data originate in a study of shared clonotypes between healthy human individuals. Study at large: The plates for each donor numbered three CD4 naive, three CD4 memory, two CD8 naive and one CD8 memory. Findings and limits, study-wide: Naive subsets typically showed greater estimated richness than memory subsets. Only a few donors were included, so the genetic and exposure-history diversity represented was limited. Incompleteness in sorted-subset sequencing, despite large depth, was shown by rarefaction.

This receptor was identified in a man aged 18 to 30 in good health. The sequenced material came from naive CD4+ T cells sorted from blood. Subset in this sample: CD45RA+ positively selected.

This CDR3 is CASSTGNYGYTF. The DNA for the CDR3 is TGCGCCAGCTCTACAGGGAACTATGGCTACACCTTC. This chain connects TRBV5-1 to TRBJ1-2; D might be TRBD1 (6 bases). Trimming removed 7 bases from V and 2 bases from J, with 9 bases in between. CDR1 SGHRS and CDR2 YFSETQ come from the germline V gene. CDR3 length: 12 residues.